The 28 T cell receptor beta chains below come from one sample, sequenced in a study of human T cells and chemical hapten exposure. Unfractionated whole blood yielded the extracted total RNA. One entry per CDR3 protein results from TCRdb running MiXCR on the 5' RACE reads. The sample holds around 140,000 distinct CDR3 sequences, around 4% seen once. These receptors all come from a female donor in good health.

The chain combines TRBV5-1 with TRBJ1-1, with D unclear. V lost 3 bases to trimming and J lost 7 bases, with 16 bases between them. CDR1 and CDR2 (germline): SGHRS, YFSETQ. The CDR3 sequence is 14 residues long. CDR3 bases: TGCGCCAGCAGCTCCGGTCTTTTAGAGCGTGAAGCTTTCTTT. Amino acids: CASSSGLLEREAFF.

This clonotype has a count of ten or more. This rearrangement joins TRBV20-1 to TRBJ2-3; TRBD2 matches 8 bases. The CDR3 covers 12 residues. V shed 6 bases, J shed 5 bases, and the junction held 4 bases outside the gene matches. Germline V gene data show CDR1 as DFQATT and CDR2 as SNEGSKA (reference sequence). CDR3 nucleotide sequence: TGCAGTGCCCCCCTAGCGGGAGATACGCAGTATTTT. Encoded protein: CSAPLAGDTQYF.

This clonotype was seen ten or more times. The chain carries TRBV7-2 and TRBJ2-7; D unresolved. The germline V gene has CDR1 SGHTA and CDR2 FQGNSA. Trimming took off 5 bases at V and 1 base at J, with 12 bases between the two ends. The CDR3 has 14 amino acids. CDR3 nucleotide sequence: TGTGCCAGCAGCCATCAGGTTGGTTCCTACGAGCAGTACTTC. Residues: CASSHQVGSYEQYF.

This clonotype was detected a few times. A much bigger clone sits one base away, suggesting this may be a read error. The chain joins TRBV9 to TRBJ2-3, with D possibly TRBD2 on 6 matching bases. Trimming pared 1 base from V and 1 base from J, leaving 13 bases between. Germline V gene data show CDR1 as SGDLS and CDR2 as YYNGEE. The CDR3 loop spans 16 amino acids. CDR3 amino acids: CASSVYSGRRTDTQYF. The CDR3 DNA is TGTGCCAGCAGCGTATACAGCGGGCGGCGCACAGATACGCAGTATTTT.

At least ten counts were recorded for this clonotype. The V gene is TRBV5-1, the J gene TRBJ2-3, with 8 bases identical to TRBD1. Germline lookup yields CDR1 SGHRS and CDR2 YFSETQ. The CDR3 consists of 15 residues. The junction had 7 bases not matched to a gene; V was cut back by 4 bases and J by 3 bases. Here the CDR3 DNA reads TGCGCCAGCAGCCCGACAGGGGATCTTACAGATACGCAGTATTTT. This encodes CASSPTGDLTDTQYF.

This clonotype was detected ten times or more. The CDR3: CASSPSSGPSSEAFF. As DNA, the CDR3 is TGTGCCAGCAGCCCCTCCTCCGGGCCCAGCTCTGAAGCTTTCTTT. The J gene is TRBJ1-1, the V gene TRBV5-5; D not resolved. V shed 4 bases and J shed 6 bases, with 19 bases lying between them. The CDR3 is 15 residues long. The germline CDR1 and CDR2 sequences are SGHKS and YYEKEE (reference sequence).

This clonotype was recorded at least ten times. V and J are TRBV7-9 and TRBJ1-4, with D hard to call. The V end was cut by 4 bases, the J end by 7 bases, with 13 bases between. Germline V lookup: CDR1 SEHNR, CDR2 FQNEAQ (reference sequence). This CDR3 contains 14 residues. The CDR3 spells CASSSSEQFEKLFF. The DNA for the CDR3 is TGTGCCAGCAGCTCCTCGGAGCAATTTGAAAAACTGTTTTTT. Full variable domain (rest looked up from reference TRBV7-9 and TRBJ1-4): DTGVSQNPRHKITKRGQNVTFRCDPISEHNRLYWYRQTLGQGPEFLTYFQNEAQLEKSRLLSDRFSAERPKGSFSTLEIQRTEQGDSAMYLCASSSSEQFEKLFFGSGTQLSVL.

The table lists this clonotype with many counts. The chain couples TRBV25-1 to TRBJ2-1, with 8 bases fitting TRBD1. This CDR3 spans 16 amino acids. The V and J ends lost 2 bases and 0 bases, in that order; junction bases with no gene match: 3. From germline, CDR1 is MGHDK and CDR2 SYGVNS. The CDR3 DNA follows: TGTGCCAGCAGTGAACCCGGGACAGGCTCCTACAATGAGCAGTTCTTC. Amino acid sequence: CASSEPGTGSYNEQFF.

This clonotype appeared many times. The V gene is TRBV19, the J gene TRBJ2-3; D may be TRBD2 (6 bases). The V end lost 4 bases, the J end lost 6 bases, and 20 bases lay between the germline ends. CDR3 length: 16 amino acids. Germline loops: CDR1 LNHDA, CDR2 SQIVND (reference sequence). The CDR3 region is CASSRRLDGWSDTQYF. CDR3 bases: TGTGCCAGTAGTAGACGACTAGATGGGTGGTCGGATACGCAGTATTTT.

This clonotype was observed at least ten times. The chain couples TRBV21-1 to TRBJ2-3; the D call of TRBD1 is as the table states it, not checked on the DNA. TRBV21-1 is marked as a pseudogene. There are 13 residues in the CDR3. The DNA for the CDR3 is TGTGCCAGCAGCAAAGAAATCCCGGAAGCGCAGTATTTT. Its protein is CASSKEIPEAQYF.

This clonotype came up many times. This chain links TRBV7-8 with TRBJ2-3; 7 bases are shared with TRBD1. Germline assignment: CDR1 SGHVS and CDR2 FQNEAQ. With 4 bases clipped from V and 3 bases from J, the junction kept 4 bases outside the gene matches. The CDR3 runs to 14 residues. The CDR3 sequence is CASSSDRRTDTQYF. The CDR3 DNA is TGTGCCAGCAGCTCGGACAGGCGGACAGATACGCAGTATTTT.

This clonotype has only a few counts. This chain links TRBV6-1 with TRBJ2-7; 8 bases are shared with TRBD1. There are 15 residues in the CDR3. Trimming at V came to 6 bases and at J to 2 bases, leaving 9 bases not matched to a gene. CDR1 and CDR2 (germline): MNHNS, SASEGT. DNA for the CDR3: TGTGCCAGCAGACACTCCGGGACAGGTGCCTACGAGCAGTACTTC. Its translation: CASRHSGTGAYEQYF.

This clonotype was seen only a few times. The chain combines TRBV7-2 with TRBJ2-7, with D possibly matching TRBD2 (6 bases). V gave up 6 bases and J gave up 6 bases, with 9 bases separating them. The germline V gene encodes CDR1 SGHTA and CDR2 FQGNSA. The CDR3 loop spans 11 amino acids. CDR3: CASRQGGEQYF. CDR3 nucleotide sequence: TGTGCCAGCAGGCAGGGAGGCGAGCAGTACTTC.

In the case of this clonotype: A much bigger clone sits one base away, suggesting this may be a read error. The J gene is TRBJ2-7, the V gene TRBV20-1; D might be TRBD2 (5 bases). Per the germline V gene, CDR1 is DFQATT and CDR2 is SNEGSKA (reference sequence). The V and J ends lost 6 bases and 9 bases respectively, with 12 bases between them. The CDR3 spans 10 residues. The CDR3 sequence is CSAGDGGQYF. DNA for the CDR3: TGCAGTGCCGGGGATGGAGGGCAGTACTTC.

This clonotype was recorded a few times. The rearrangement uses TRBV5-4 and TRBJ1-1; D remains ambiguous. V lost 1 base, J lost 11 bases, and 12 bases lay in between. CDR3 length equals 12 residues. Per the germline V gene, CDR1 is SGHNT and CDR2 is YYREEE (reference sequence). The CDR3 coding sequence is TGTGCCAGCAGCTTGACGCCTCAAAAGGCTTTCTTT. It codes for CASSLTPQKAFF.

Many counts were recorded for this clonotype. This chain connects TRBV29-1 to TRBJ2-3; D is undetermined. CDR3 length: 12 amino acids. Germline CDR1 SQVTM, CDR2 ANQGSEA. The V and J ends lost 7 bases and 0 bases respectively, with 8 bases between them. In nucleotides, the CDR3 is TGCAGCGGTGGACGAAGCACAGATACGCAGTATTTT. Translating gives CSGGRSTDTQYF.

The rearrangement uses TRBV15 and TRBJ2-7; D tentatively fits TRBD1 or TRBD2 (6 bases each). CDR1 and CDR2 (germline): LNHNV, YYDKDF (reference sequence). With 2 bases removed from V and 5 bases from J, the gap between germline ends came to 16 bases. CDR3 length: 15 amino acids. CDR3 sequence (DNA): TGTGCCACCAGCAGATGGAGGGGGTGTTTCGACGAGCAGTACTTC. The encoded protein is CATSRWRGCFDEQYF.

The table lists this clonotype with many counts. The rearrangement uses TRBV30 and TRBJ1-2, with 9 nucleotides matching TRBD1. CDR1 GTSNPN and CDR2 SVGIG come from the germline V gene (reference sequence). There are 16 residues in the CDR3. V lost 2 bases and J lost 2; bases outside the gene matches: 9. CDR3 region: CAWSPGPGQGNYGYTF. The CDR3, as DNA: TGTGCCTGGAGTCCCGGACCGGGACAGGGAAACTATGGCTACACCTTC.

This clonotype was picked up many times. This sequence joins TRBV4-3 and TRBJ1-1; a weak D match, TRBD1 (6 bases). Germline assignment: CDR1 LGHNA and CDR2 YSLEER. V was clipped by 0 bases and J by 4 bases, with 9 bases between them. There are 14 residues in the CDR3. CDR3 sequence reads: CASSQDRGGTEAFF. The DNA for the CDR3 is TGCGCCAGCAGCCAAGATCGAGGGGGCACTGAAGCTTTCTTT.

This clonotype was counted ten times or more. V gene TRBV7-2 combines with J gene TRBJ1-1; D may be TRBD1 (6 bases). The V gene's germline CDR1 is SGHTA and CDR2 FQGNSA. Trimming shortened V by 7 bases and J by 6 bases, and 18 bases separated the two germline ends. This CDR3 has 14 residues. The CDR3 is CASITGMGFAEAFF. CDR3 in DNA: TGTGCCAGCATTACAGGGATGGGGTTCGCTGAAGCTTTCTTT.

This clonotype was counted ten times or more. The chain recombines TRBV12-3 or TRBV12-4 with TRBJ2-4; D is possibly TRBD1 (6 bases). This CDR3 is built from 14 residues. The germline V and J ends were trimmed by 2 bases and 8 bases, with 13 bases remaining between them. CDR3 nucleotide sequence: TGTGCCAGCAGTTTACTGGGGGCGCCGGACATTCAGTACTTC. Translated: CASSLLGAPDIQYF.

As to this clonotype: A much larger clone differs from this one at a single base, so this may be a read error. The chain couples TRBV29-1 to TRBJ1-2; 7 nucleotides align to TRBD1. Germline V gives CDR1 SQVTM, CDR2 ANQGSEA. The CDR3 spans 14 residues. DNA for the CDR3: TGCAGCGTCCAGCACAGGGAATGGGTAGGGGGCTACAACTTC. Amino acid sequence: CSVQHREWVGGYNF. The full variable domain, its missing parts supplied by reference TRBV29-1 and TRBJ1-2, is SAVISQKPSRDICQRGTSLTIQCQVDSQVTMMFWYRQQPGQSLTLIATANQGSEATYESGFVIDKFPISRPNLTFSTLTVSNMSPEDSSIYLCSVQHREWVGGYNFGSGTRLTVV.

This clonotype was recorded at least ten times. The chain is built from TRBV5-1 and TRBJ2-1, with unresolved D. CDR1 is SGHRS and CDR2 is YFSETQ in the germline V gene. CDR3 size: 12 residues. The V end lost 7 bases, the J end lost 3 bases, and 8 bases lay between the germline ends. In DNA, the CDR3 is TGCGCCAGCTCCCGAAACTACAATGAGCAGTTCTTC. It is translated as CASSRNYNEQFF.

This clonotype has only a few counts. As DNA, the CDR3 is TGTGCCAGCAGTTACGACAGCACAGATACGCAGTATTTT. This gives the protein CASSYDSTDTQYF. The chain is built from TRBV6-5 and TRBJ2-3; D not resolved. This CDR3 spans 13 amino acids. In germline, CDR1 is MNHEY, CDR2 SVGAGI. Trimming stripped 2 bases from V and 0 bases from J, with 3 bases between.

This clonotype was picked up many times. The chain carries TRBV29-1 and TRBJ2-1; D is possibly TRBD1 or TRBD2 (5 bases each). Between the trimmed V and J ends, which lost 8 bases and 6 bases, there was a span of 17 bases. The CDR3 has 13 residues. Germline V gene sequence: CDR1 SQVTM, CDR2 ANQGSEA. CDR3 coding DNA: TGCAGCACTACCGCACTAGGGGTCAATGAGCAGTTCTTC. Its protein is CSTTALGVNEQFF.

There are many counts of this clonotype. The rearrangement joins TRBV11-2 to TRBJ2-4; tentative D call: TRBD2 (6 bases). V lost 5 bases, J lost 6 bases, and 17 bases lay in between. The CDR3 is 15 amino acids. Germline V gives CDR1 SGHAT, CDR2 FQNNGV. The CDR3 coding sequence is TGTGCCAGCAGCCCGTATGGGCAGGGAGGAAACATTCAGTACTTC. Amino acids: CASSPYGQGGNIQYF.

This clonotype has a handful of counts. With a much larger clone just one base away, this may be a read error. The CDR3 coding sequence is TGTGCCAGCAGTTACGGGGGGGTCACCGACGAGCAGTACTTC. This encodes CASSYGGVTDEQYF. V gene TRBV6-2 or TRBV6-3 combines with J gene TRBJ2-7; TRBD2 aligns across 7 bases. Germline trimming cut 2 bases from V and 5 bases from J; bases unmatched to any gene: 6. This CDR3 comprises 14 residues. Per the germline V gene, CDR1 is MNHEY and CDR2 is SVGEGT.

This chain uses TRBV5-4 with TRBJ2-7; 9 bases map to TRBD1. From germline, CDR1 is SGHNT and CDR2 YYREEE (reference sequence). V lost 1 base and J lost 5; bases outside the gene matches: 7. The CDR3 sequence is 15 residues long. The CDR3 region has the DNA TGTGCCAGCAGCTTGCCTGGGACAGGGAAAAACGAGCAGTACTTC. Translation gives CASSLPGTGKNEQYF.